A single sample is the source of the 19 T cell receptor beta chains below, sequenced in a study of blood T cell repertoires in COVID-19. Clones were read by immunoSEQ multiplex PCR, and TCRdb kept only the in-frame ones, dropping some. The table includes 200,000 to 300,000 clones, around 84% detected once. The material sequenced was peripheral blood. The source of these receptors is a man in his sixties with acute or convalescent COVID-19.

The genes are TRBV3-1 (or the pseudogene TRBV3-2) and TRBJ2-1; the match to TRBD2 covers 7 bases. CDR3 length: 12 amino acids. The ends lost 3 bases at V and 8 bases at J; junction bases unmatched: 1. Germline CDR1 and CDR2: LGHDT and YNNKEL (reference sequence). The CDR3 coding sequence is TGTGCCAGCAGCCACACTAGCGATGAGCAGTTCTTC. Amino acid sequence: CASSHTSDEQFF.

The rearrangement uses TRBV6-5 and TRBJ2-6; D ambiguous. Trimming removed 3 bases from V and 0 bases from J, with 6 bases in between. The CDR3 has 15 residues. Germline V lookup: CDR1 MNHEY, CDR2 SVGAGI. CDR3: CASSYWHSGANVLTF. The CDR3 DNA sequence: TGTGCCAGCAGTTATTGGCACTCTGGGGCCAACGTCCTGACTTTC.

The CDR3 DNA reads as TGTGCCAGCAGCGTCCGGGGGGATACTAGCGGATCCTACGAGCAGTACTTC. The encoded protein is CASSVRGDTSGSYEQYF. This chain joins TRBV9 and TRBJ2-7; 8 positions agree with TRBD2. With V trimmed by 2 bases and J by 1 base, 11 bases remained unmatched. The germline V gene encodes CDR1 SGDLS and CDR2 YYNGEE. The CDR3 has 17 amino acids.

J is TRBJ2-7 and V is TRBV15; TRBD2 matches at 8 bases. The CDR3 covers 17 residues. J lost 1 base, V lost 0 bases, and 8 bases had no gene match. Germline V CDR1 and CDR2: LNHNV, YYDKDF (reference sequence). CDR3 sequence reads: CATSRDGSGMRSYEQYF. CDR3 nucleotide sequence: TGTGCCACCAGCAGAGATGGTAGCGGGATGCGGTCCTACGAGCAGTACTTC.

The CDR3 reads CASSYSISPSSYEQYF. The CDR3 coding sequence is TGTGCCAGCAGTTACTCGATCTCTCCCAGCTCCTACGAGCAGTACTTC. This sequence joins TRBV6-2 or TRBV6-3 and TRBJ2-7, with D unresolved. The CDR3 consists of 16 residues. Per the germline V gene, CDR1 is MNHEY and CDR2 is SVGEGT. Trimming shortened V by 0 bases and J by 0 bases, and 12 bases separated the two germline ends.

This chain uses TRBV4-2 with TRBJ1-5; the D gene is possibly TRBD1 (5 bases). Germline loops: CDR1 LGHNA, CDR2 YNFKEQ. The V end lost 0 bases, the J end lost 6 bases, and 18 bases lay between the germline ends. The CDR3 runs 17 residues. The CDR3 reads CASSQDNGGGWGQPQHF. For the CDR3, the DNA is TGTGCCAGCAGCCAAGATAATGGGGGGGGATGGGGTCAGCCCCAGCATTTT.

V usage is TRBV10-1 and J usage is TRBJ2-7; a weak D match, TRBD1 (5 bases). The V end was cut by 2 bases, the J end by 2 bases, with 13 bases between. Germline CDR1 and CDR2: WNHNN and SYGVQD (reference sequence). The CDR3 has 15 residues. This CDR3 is CASSEVSAGTYEQYF. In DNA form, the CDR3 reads TGCGCCAGCAGTGAGGTCTCGGCAGGGACCTACGAGCAGTACTTC.

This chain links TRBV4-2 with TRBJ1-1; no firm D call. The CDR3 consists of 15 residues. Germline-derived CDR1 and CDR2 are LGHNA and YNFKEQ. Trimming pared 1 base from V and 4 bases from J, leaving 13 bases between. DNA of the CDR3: TGTGCCAGCAGCCAAGTCGAGCAGCGCAGCACTGAAGCTTTCTTT. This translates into CASSQVEQRSTEAFF.

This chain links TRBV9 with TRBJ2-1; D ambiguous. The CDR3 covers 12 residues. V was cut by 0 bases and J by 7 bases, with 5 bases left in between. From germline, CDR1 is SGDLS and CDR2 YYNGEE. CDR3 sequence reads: CASSVERNEQFF. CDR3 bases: TGTGCCAGCAGCGTAGAGAGGAATGAGCAGTTCTTC.

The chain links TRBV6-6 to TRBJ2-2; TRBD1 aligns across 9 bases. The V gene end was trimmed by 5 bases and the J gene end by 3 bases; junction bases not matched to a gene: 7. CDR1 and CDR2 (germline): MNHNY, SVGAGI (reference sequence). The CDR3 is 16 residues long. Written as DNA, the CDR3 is TGTGCCAGCAGTCGAACGGGACAGGGACACACCGGGGAGCTGTTTTTT. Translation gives CASSRTGQGHTGELFF.

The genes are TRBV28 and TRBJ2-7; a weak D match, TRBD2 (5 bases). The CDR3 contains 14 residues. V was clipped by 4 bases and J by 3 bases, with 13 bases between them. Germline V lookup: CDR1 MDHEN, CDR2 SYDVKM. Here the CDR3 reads CASSSPGFGYEQYF. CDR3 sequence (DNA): TGTGCCAGCAGTTCGCCGGGGTTCGGCTACGAGCAGTACTTC.

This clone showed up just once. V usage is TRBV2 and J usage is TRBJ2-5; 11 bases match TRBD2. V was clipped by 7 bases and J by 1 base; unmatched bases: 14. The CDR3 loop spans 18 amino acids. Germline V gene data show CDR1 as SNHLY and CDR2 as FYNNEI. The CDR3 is CASTTGASGGLIQETQYF. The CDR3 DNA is TGTGCCAGCACGACTGGGGCTAGCGGGGGGCTGATCCAAGAGACCCAGTACTTC.

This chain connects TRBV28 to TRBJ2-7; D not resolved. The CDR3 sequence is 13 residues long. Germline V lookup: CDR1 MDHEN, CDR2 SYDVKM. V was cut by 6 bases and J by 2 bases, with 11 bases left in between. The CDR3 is CASRSTDTYEQYF. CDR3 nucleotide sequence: TGTGCCAGCAGATCTACCGATACCTACGAGCAGTACTTC.

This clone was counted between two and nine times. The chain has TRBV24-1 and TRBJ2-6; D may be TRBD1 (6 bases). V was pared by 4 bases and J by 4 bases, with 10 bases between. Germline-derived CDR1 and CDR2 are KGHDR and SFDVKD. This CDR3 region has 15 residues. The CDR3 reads CATSESGVGANVLTF. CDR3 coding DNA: TGTGCCACCAGTGAGTCAGGGGTCGGGGCCAACGTCCTGACTTTC.

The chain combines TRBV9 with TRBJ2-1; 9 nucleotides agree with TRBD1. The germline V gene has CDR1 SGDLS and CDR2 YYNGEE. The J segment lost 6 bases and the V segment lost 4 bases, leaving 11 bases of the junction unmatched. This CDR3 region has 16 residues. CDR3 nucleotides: TGTGCCAGCAGCCTACGCCATCAGACAGGGGGCAATGAGCAGTTCTTC. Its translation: CASSLRHQTGGNEQFF. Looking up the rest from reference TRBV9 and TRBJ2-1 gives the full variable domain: DSGVTQTPKHLITATGQRVTLRCSPRSGDLSVYWYQQSLDQGLQFLIQYYNGEERAKGNILERFSAQQFPDLHSELNLSSLELGDSALYFCASSLRHQTGGNEQFFGPGTRLTVL.

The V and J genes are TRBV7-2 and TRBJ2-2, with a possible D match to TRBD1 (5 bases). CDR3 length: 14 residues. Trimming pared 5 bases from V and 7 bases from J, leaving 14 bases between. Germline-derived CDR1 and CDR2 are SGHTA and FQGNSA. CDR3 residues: CASSPTANGGELFF. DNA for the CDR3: TGTGCCAGCAGCCCGACAGCGAACGGCGGGGAGCTGTTTTTT.

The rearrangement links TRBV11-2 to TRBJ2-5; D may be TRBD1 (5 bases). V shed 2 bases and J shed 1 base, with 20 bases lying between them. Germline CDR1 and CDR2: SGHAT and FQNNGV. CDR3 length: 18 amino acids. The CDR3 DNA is TGTGCCAGCAGCTTATGGGGCCCATCCGTCGCGTCCCAAGAGACCCAGTACTTC. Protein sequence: CASSLWGPSVASQETQYF.

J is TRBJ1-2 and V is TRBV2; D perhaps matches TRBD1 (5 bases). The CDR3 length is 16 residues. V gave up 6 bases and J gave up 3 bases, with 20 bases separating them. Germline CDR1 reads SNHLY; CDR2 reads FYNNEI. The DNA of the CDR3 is TGTGCCAGCAGCGACAGTTACAATCTCCTCGACTATGGCTACACCTTC. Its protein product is CASSDSYNLLDYGYTF. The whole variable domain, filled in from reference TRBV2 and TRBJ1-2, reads EPEVTQTPSHQVTQMGQEVILRCVPISNHLYFYWYRQILGQKVEFLVSFYNNEISEKSEIFDDQFSVERPDGSNFTLKIRSTKLEDSAMYFCASSDSYNLLDYGYTFGSGTRLTVV.

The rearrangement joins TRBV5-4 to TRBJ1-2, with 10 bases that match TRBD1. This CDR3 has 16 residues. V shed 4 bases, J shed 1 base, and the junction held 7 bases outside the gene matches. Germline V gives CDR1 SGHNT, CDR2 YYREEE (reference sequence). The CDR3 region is CASSPTGGGLNYGYTF. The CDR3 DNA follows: TGTGCCAGCAGCCCGACAGGGGGCGGCCTTAACTATGGCTACACCTTC.